This T cell receptor (delta chain) was found in a study of gamma-delta chains in newborns, infants, children. At the level of the study: Polyclonal expansion of innate γδ T cells after birth follows microbial exposure.

TCRdb applied CATT to the reads for clone calling. The sample gives roughly 14,000 delta-chain clones, roughly 7% of which show up once; 20% to 25% is in the top ten. CDR1 and CDR2 (germline): GEAIGNYY, EKD. The CDR3 runs 19 residues. This clone has only a few counts. One junction end does not reproduce the germline sequence, and a read error may be involved. Other DNA sequences in the same sample also yield this CDR3. Input material: blood. The chain recombines TRDV2 with TRDJ3; TRDD3 agrees at 7 bases. This TCR derives from a child who was a newborn, infant or young child, either healthy, febrile or measles-vaccinated (not recorded which). The CDR3 spells CACDTGWGPSSWDTRQMFF. Here the CDR3 DNA reads TGTGCCTGTGACACCGGCTGGGGGCCCAGCTCCTGGGACACCCGGCAGATGTTTTTC.